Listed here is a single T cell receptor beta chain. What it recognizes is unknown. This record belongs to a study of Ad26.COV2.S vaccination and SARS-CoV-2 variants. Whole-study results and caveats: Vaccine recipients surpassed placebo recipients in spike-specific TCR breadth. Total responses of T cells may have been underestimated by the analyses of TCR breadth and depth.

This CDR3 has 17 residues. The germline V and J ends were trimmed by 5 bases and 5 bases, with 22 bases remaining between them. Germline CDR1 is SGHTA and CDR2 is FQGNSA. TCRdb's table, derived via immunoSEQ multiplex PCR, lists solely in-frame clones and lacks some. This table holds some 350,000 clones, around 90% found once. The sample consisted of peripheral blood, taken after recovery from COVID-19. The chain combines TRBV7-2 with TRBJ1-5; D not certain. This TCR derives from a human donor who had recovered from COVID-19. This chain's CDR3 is CASSPRWVASKDQPQHF. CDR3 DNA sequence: TGTGCCAGCAGCCCGAGGTGGGTGGCAAGCAAAGATCAGCCCCAGCATTTT.